The present T cell receptor (beta chain) was sequenced within a study of blood T cells in healthy people across ages. Overall study: About one barcoded beta molecule per two T cells was captured by template switching.

Primers used in a second PCR of roughly 7 to 11 cycles were a sample-barcoded 5' primer and a J-beta primer mix. TCRdb re-called the 5' RACE reads through MiXCR, storing one row per CDR3 protein. Of roughly 800,000 distinct CDR3 sequences in the sample, 55% to 70% were seen once. The material sequenced was blood. The clonotype originates from a man aged 25-45 years in good health.

The CDR3: CASSLSPRSGTATGSPLHF. The CDR3 bases are TGTGCCAGCAGCTTAAGTCCGCGTTCTGGGACAGCAACCGGTTCACCCCTCCACTTT. This chain uses TRBV7-6 with TRBJ1-6, with 7 bases aligning to TRBD1. This CDR3 contains 19 residues. V lost 2 bases and J lost 9; bases outside the gene matches: 19. Germline V gives CDR1 SGHVS, CDR2 FNYEAQ.